This is a list of T cell receptor beta chains from one sample in a study of T cells in tumors after PD-1 blockade. TCRdb's table, derived via immunoSEQ multiplex PCR, lists solely in-frame clones and lacks some. This table holds fewer than 50,000 clones, about 84% found once. The sequencing here drew on PBMCs, taken before anti-PD-1 treatment. The receptors come from a human donor with basal cell carcinoma. The CDR3 runs from the conserved cysteine through the conserved F or W. Not every row has a clone size; where given, it reads once, few, many or a size class.

TRBV7-6 NA CASSAMTGSGANVLTF
TRBV14 NA CASSPLGLAGDEQYF
TRBV5-6 NA CASSLRGVQEKLFF
TRBV6-1 medium-sized CASSESLSGSYGYTF
TRBV5-1 NA CASSLRQGTQETQYF
TRBV5-6 NA CASSFTSGGYEQYF
TRBV2 few CASSTKSGGDTGELFF
TRBV29-1 few CSGGDKNYGYTF
TRBV3-1/TRBV3-2 NA CASRPKAGQGISNSPLHF
TRBV15 NA CATRPPTGGHSYGYTF
TRBV28 NA CASSLLVGEQFF
TRBV3-1/TRBV3-2 once CASSQEEGLDLTDTQYF
TRBV28 NA CASSTSGTSIYEQYF
TRBV2 NA CASSGGTVIEQYF
TRBV11-3 NA CASSSPRDNQETQYF
TRBV2 NA CASSGPIQYF
TRBV18 NA CASSPDQSRGNTIYF
TRBV6-5 NA CASSRTSTSYEQYF
TRBV6-1 NA CASSDRQGAGNTEAFF
TRBV24-1 NA CATSGRSPPGIYEQYF
TRBV5-1 NA CASSLGSGRRNPYNEQFF
TRBV30 NA CAWSVRGGRQGDTQYF
TRBV6-5 NA CASRKRGSSYNEQFF
TRBV5-1 NA CASSLDWAGVGVDYGYTF
TRBV5-1 NA CASTSRGGGEETQYF
TRBV6-4 once CASSDSAGGATEQFF
TRBV27 NA CASSRKRVPGQPQHF
TRBV6-5 NA CASGPTPGYGYTF
TRBV25-1 NA CASSEWGPNQPQHF
TRBV7-9 NA CASSLAIVTGELFF
TRBV11-1 NA CASANRGQETQYF
TRBV10-3 NA CAISLSTTSGGAPEQFF
TRBV7-8 NA CASTSLNGAQGGEAFF
TRBV11-1 NA CASSLAPGRQETQYF
TRBV10-2 NA CASSERGPDTYEQYF
TRBV30 NA CAWSVGRSEKLFF
TRBV3-1/TRBV3-2 NA CASSRTPGGDNQPQHF
TRBV24-1 NA CATSGGGSKNEQFF
TRBV10-3 NA CAISESARTNYGYTF
TRBV6-6 NA CASSYTGVNTEAFF
TRBV24-1 NA CATSDSDRDEQYF
TRBV27 NA CASRTSGRENIQYF
TRBV7-2 NA CASRGGSGVRTDTQYF
TRBV7-6 NA CASSLGLGSGSPLHF
TRBV3-1/TRBV3-2 NA CASSRDSNNQPQHF
TRBV3-1/TRBV3-2 NA CASSQGDYQDTQYF
TRBV15 NA CATSRSRRQGNYGYTF
TRBV24-1 NA CATSGDRTNNEQFF
TRBV18 NA CASSTGIQETQYF
TRBV28 NA CASSSVRGFETEAFF
TRBV27 few CASSRGGTSGDLTGELFF
TRBV12-5 medium-sized CASGPGPFFYGYTF
TRBV5-6 NA CASSPDRGAPNTEAFF
TRBV5-4 few CASSLKLAGLNTGELFF
TRBV27 once CASSFDSGGQTQYF
TRBV3-1/TRBV3-2 NA CASSQRVGQGTDTQYF
TRBV5-1 few CASSLAGATNQPQHF
TRBV19 NA CASSIVHRGYEQYF